These T cell receptor beta chains were read from a single sample in a study of shared clonotypes between healthy human individuals. Generated by immunoSEQ multiplex PCR, the TCRdb table keeps only in-frame clones and is missing some. Of about 2.4 million clones listed, 90% to 95% are singletons. Sequencing was performed on naive CD4+ T cells sorted from blood. All receptors come from a man aged 18-30 years in good health. CDR3s include the opening cysteine and the closing phenylalanine or tryptophan. A D gene is named only where the DNA matches it firmly.

v_call: TRBV4-1
d_call: TRBD1
cdr3_aa: CASSQSLQGFTEAFF

v_call: TRBV14
d_call: -
cdr3_aa: CASSQGFREVGYTF

v_call: TRBV7-8
d_call: -
cdr3_aa: CASSLGASVNYGYTF

v_call: TRBV6-5
d_call: TRBD1
cdr3_aa: CASSLHRGMNTEAFF

v_call: TRBV4-3
d_call: -
cdr3_aa: CASSQEMLDVNTGELFF

v_call: TRBV5-1
d_call: TRBD2
cdr3_aa: CASSPPGLAGLTYEQYF

v_call: TRBV10-3
d_call: -
cdr3_aa: CATYTGGHETQYF

v_call: TRBV5-1
d_call: -
cdr3_aa: CASSSGMNTEAFF

v_call: TRBV19
d_call: TRBD2
cdr3_aa: CASSHTSGSADTQYF

v_call: TRBV9
d_call: -
cdr3_aa: CASSVSISGNTIYF

v_call: TRBV2
d_call: -
cdr3_aa: CASSETRRMNTEAFF

v_call: TRBV7-3
d_call: -
cdr3_aa: CASSLNTYNEQFF

v_call: TRBV10-2
d_call: -
cdr3_aa: CASSAVGQKNSPLHF

v_call: TRBV6-1
d_call: -
cdr3_aa: CASRESDHSPLHF

v_call: TRBV19
d_call: TRBD2
cdr3_aa: CASNRASGYTGELFF

v_call: TRBV5-1
d_call: -
cdr3_aa: CASSNRAPYNEQFF

v_call: TRBV10-3
d_call: -
cdr3_aa: CAISEGLKPEEQYF

v_call: TRBV5-1
d_call: -
cdr3_aa: CASSLDRNQRLQETQYF